The 2 T cell receptor beta chains below were found in one sample sequenced in a study of identical twins. Each CDR3 protein gets one entry after TCRdb re-called the 5' RACE reads with MiXCR. The data contain fewer than 500,000 distinct CDR3 sequences, 14% of them singletons. These same records also appear under a second study, on yellow fever vaccine responses in identical twins.

The material sequenced was CD4+ T cells sorted from blood. The source is a woman aged 18-29 years in good health.

This chain connects TRBV6-2 or TRBV6-3 to TRBJ2-1; maybe TRBD2 (5 bases). Germline-derived CDR1 and CDR2 are MNHEY and SVGEGT. The CDR3 totals 11 residues. Trimming shortened V by 4 bases and J by 13 bases, and 11 bases separated the two germline ends. This CDR3 is CASSSRGDQFF. The CDR3 region has the DNA TGTGCCAGCAGTTCCCGGGGAGACCAGTTCTTC.

This rearrangement joins TRBV7-2 to TRBJ2-2, with 9 bases fitting TRBD1. CDR3 length: 16 residues. Germline V gene sequence: CDR1 SGHTA, CDR2 FQGNSA. The trim removed 6 bases at V and 6 bases at J, leaving 11 bases unmatched. This CDR3 reads CASRRDRAGGPGELFF. In DNA form, the CDR3 reads TGTGCCAGCAGACGGGACAGGGCGGGTGGGCCCGGGGAGCTGTTTTTT.